Following are 12 T cell receptor beta chains from one sample sequenced in a study of technical replicates of blood from a few donors. Clones were read by immunoSEQ multiplex PCR, and TCRdb kept only the in-frame ones, dropping some. Counted here are approximately 12,000 clones, around 94% occurring once; the ten biggest clones make up 6.5% to 10%. Sequencing was carried out using PBMCs. The receptor source for this set is a human donor in good health.

This clone appeared once. The gene calls are TRBV6-1 and TRBJ1-4; maybe TRBD1 (6 bases). The germline V gene encodes CDR1 MNHNS and CDR2 SASEGT. This CDR3 is 16 amino acids long. V lost 3 bases to trimming and J lost 3 bases, with 14 bases between them. The CDR3 DNA sequence: TGTGCCAGCAGTGAGGTCAGGGGAATGGCTAATGAAAAACTGTTTTTT. Its protein is CASSEVRGMANEKLFF.

This chain joins TRBV30 and TRBJ2-7; the D gene is possibly TRBD2 (6 bases). Germline V gene lookup returns CDR1 GTSNPN and CDR2 SVGIG (reference sequence). V lost 5 bases and J 6 bases, leaving 11 bases between the germline ends. The CDR3 extends over 11 amino acids. In DNA, the CDR3 is TGTGCCTGGGGGGAGACTAGCGAGCAGTACTTC. The encoded protein is CAWGETSEQYF.

The gene calls are TRBV2 and TRBJ2-7; TRBD2 agrees at 7 bases. Per the germline V gene, CDR1 is SNHLY and CDR2 is FYNNEI. This CDR3 comprises 13 residues. V dropped 4 bases and J dropped 0; count of bases not matched to a gene: 0. DNA of the CDR3: TGTGCCAGCAGTGCTAGCGGCTCCTACGAGCAGTACTTC. Its protein is CASSASGSYEQYF. Complete variable domain (other parts from reference TRBV2 and TRBJ2-7): EPEVTQTPSHQVTQMGQEVILRCVPISNHLYFYWYRQILGQKVEFLVSFYNNEISEKSEIFDDQFSVERPDGSNFTLKIRSTKLEDSAMYFCASSASGSYEQYFGPGTRLTVT.

The chain recombines TRBV5-1 with TRBJ2-1, with 10 nucleotides matching TRBD2. This CDR3 is built from 15 residues. With 6 bases clipped from V and 7 bases from J, the junction kept 10 bases outside the gene matches. Germline V lookup: CDR1 SGHRS, CDR2 YFSETQ. CDR3 DNA sequence: TGCGCCAGCACAAGGAGCCTAGCGGGAGATAATGAGCAGTTCTTC. It encodes CASTRSLAGDNEQFF.

This clone has more than one count but fewer than ten. The V call is TRBV2, the J call TRBJ2-1; 12 positions agree with TRBD2. The V gene's germline CDR1 is SNHLY and CDR2 FYNNEI. The V segment lost 6 bases and the J segment 7 bases; nucleotides outside the gene matches: 7. The CDR3 has 15 amino acids. DNA for the CDR3: TGTGCCAGCAGGGTTGGACTAGCGGGATGGAATGAGCAGTTCTTC. Protein product: CASRVGLAGWNEQFF.

This chain connects TRBV6-4 to TRBJ2-3; 10 bases match TRBD1. With 0 bases clipped from V and 4 bases from J, the junction kept 1 base outside the gene matches. The CDR3 is 15 amino acids. Germline CDR1 reads MRHNA; CDR2 reads SNTAGT. This chain's CDR3 is CASSDSTGGADTQYF. The CDR3 DNA reads TGTGCCAGCAGTGACTCGACAGGGGGCGCAGATACGCAGTATTTT.

The chain has TRBV5-1 and TRBJ2-3; TRBD2 matches 8 bases. There are 16 residues in the CDR3. Per germline, CDR1 SGHRS and CDR2 YFSETQ. Trimming removed 4 bases from V and 4 bases from J; junction bases left unmatched: 11. CDR3 in amino acids: CASSITAGGGADTQYF. CDR3 nucleotides: TGCGCCAGCAGCATAACGGCGGGAGGAGGGGCAGATACGCAGTATTTT.

This chain joins TRBV7-8 and TRBJ2-5; 7 bases are a match to TRBD1. From germline, CDR1 is SGHVS and CDR2 FQNEAQ. This CDR3 comprises 12 residues. The ends lost 8 bases at V and 1 base at J; junction bases unmatched: 1. The CDR3 nucleotides are TGTGCCAGCCGGGACAGCCAAGAGACCCAGTACTTC. Protein: CASRDSQETQYF.

This clone has just one count. The chain is built from TRBV4-2 and TRBJ1-1; 8 bases are shared with TRBD1. This CDR3 region has 15 residues. Germline CDR1 and CDR2: LGHNA and YNFKEQ. The trim removed 5 bases at V and 0 bases at J, leaving 5 bases unmatched. This chain's CDR3 is CASSSRTGMNTEAFF. CDR3 DNA sequence: TGTGCCAGCAGCAGCCGGACAGGGATGAACACTGAAGCTTTCTTT.

The chain links TRBV21-1 to TRBJ1-3; the tabulated D call, TRBD1, remains unverified against the DNA. TRBV21-1 is classified as a pseudogene. This CDR3 has 17 amino acids. DNA for the CDR3: TGTGCCAGCAGCAAAGCACGGGGACAGGGGGCTGGAAACACCATATATTTT. Encoded protein: CASSKARGQGAGNTIYF.

The V and J genes are TRBV6-6 and TRBJ2-1; 11 nucleotides align to TRBD2. Germline lookup yields CDR1 MNHNY and CDR2 SVGAGI (reference sequence). With 4 bases clipped from V and 9 bases from J, the junction kept 8 bases outside the gene matches. This CDR3 has 15 amino acids. The CDR3 DNA reads TGTGCCAGCAGTTTTAGCGGGAGGGGGGTTCTTGAGCAGTTCTTC. Amino acids: CASSFSGRGVLEQFF.

This clone was observed once. V and J are TRBV9 and TRBJ2-5, with D possibly matching TRBD2 (7 bases). Germline CDR1 is SGDLS and CDR2 is YYNGEE. Trimming removed 3 bases at V and 5 bases at J, with 11 bases between. The CDR3 length is 13 residues. In nucleotides, the CDR3 is TGTGCCAGCAGCGAGGGGGGGCCTGAGACCCAGTACTTC. Translating gives CASSEGGPETQYF.